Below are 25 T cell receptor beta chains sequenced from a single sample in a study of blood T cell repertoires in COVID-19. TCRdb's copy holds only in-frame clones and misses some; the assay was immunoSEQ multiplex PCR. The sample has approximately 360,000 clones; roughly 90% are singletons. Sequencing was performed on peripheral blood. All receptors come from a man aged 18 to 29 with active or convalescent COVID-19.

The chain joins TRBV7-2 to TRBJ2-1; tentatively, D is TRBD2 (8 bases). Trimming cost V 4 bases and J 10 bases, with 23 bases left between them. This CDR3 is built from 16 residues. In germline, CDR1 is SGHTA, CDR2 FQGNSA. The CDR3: CASSSHRGAGVGEQFF. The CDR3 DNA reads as TGTGCCAGCAGCTCCCACAGGGGAGCGGGAGTAGGGGAGCAGTTCTTC.

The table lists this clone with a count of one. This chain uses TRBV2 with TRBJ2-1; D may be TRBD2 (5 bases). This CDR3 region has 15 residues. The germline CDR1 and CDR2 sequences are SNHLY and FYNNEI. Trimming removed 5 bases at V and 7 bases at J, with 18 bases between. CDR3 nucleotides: TGTGCCAGCAGTTTTTCAGTCTTAGCGTTAAATGAGCAGTTCTTC. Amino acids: CASSFSVLALNEQFF.

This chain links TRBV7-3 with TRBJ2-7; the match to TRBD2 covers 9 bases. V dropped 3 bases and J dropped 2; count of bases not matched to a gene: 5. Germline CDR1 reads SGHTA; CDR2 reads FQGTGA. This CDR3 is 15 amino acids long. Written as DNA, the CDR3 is TGTGCCAGCAGCTTGGGTGCGGGAGGGACCTACGAGCAGTACTTC. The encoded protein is CASSLGAGGTYEQYF.

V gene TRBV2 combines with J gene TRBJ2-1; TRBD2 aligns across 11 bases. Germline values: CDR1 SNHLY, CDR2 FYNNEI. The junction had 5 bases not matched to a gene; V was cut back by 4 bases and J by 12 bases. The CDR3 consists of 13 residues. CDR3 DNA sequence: TGTGCCAGCAGTGCCCTAACTAGCGGGGGGCAGTTCTTC. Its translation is CASSALTSGGQFF.

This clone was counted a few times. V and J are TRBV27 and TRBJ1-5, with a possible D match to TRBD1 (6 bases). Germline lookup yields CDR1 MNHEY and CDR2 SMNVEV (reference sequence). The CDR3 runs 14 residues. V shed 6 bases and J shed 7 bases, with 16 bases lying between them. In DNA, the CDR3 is TGTGCCAGCAGACTAGGGGGACCGAGGCAGCCCCAGCATTTT. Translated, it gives CASRLGGPRQPQHF.

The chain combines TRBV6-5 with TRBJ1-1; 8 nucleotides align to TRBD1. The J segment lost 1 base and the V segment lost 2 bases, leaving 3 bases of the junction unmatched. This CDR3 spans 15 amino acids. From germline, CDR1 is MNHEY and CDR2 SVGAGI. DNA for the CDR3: TGTGCCAGCAGTTACGACAGGGGACCGAACACTGAAGCTTTCTTT. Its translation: CASSYDRGPNTEAFF.

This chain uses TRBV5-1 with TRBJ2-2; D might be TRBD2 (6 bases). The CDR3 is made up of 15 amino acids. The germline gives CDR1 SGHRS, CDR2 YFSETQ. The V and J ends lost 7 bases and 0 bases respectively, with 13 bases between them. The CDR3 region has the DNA TGCGCCAGCTTCGGGGGAAACGCGAACACCGGGGAGCTGTTTTTT. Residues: CASFGGNANTGELFF.

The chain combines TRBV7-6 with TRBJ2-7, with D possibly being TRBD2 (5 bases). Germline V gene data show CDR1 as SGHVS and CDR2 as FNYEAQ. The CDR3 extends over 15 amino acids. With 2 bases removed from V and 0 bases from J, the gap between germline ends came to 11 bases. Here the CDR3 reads CASSLREGSSYEQYF. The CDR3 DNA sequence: TGTGCCAGCAGCTTAAGAGAGGGAAGCTCCTACGAGCAGTACTTC.

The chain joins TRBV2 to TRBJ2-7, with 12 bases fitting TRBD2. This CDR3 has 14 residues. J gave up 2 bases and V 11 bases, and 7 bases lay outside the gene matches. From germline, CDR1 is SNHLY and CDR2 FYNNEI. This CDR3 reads CADRTSGATYEQYF. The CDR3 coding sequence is TGTGCCGACCGGACTAGCGGGGCTACCTACGAGCAGTACTTC. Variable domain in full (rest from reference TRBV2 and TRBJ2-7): EPEVTQTPSHQVTQMGQEVILRCVPISNHLYFYWYRQILGQKVEFLVSFYNNEISEKSEIFDDQFSVERPDGSNFTLKIRSTKLEDSAMYFCADRTSGATYEQYFGPGTRLTVT.

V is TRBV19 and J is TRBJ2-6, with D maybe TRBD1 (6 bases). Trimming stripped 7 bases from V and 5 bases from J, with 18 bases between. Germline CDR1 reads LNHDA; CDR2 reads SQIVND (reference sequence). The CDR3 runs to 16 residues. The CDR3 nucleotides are TGTGCCAGTATTGCCGGTAAGGGGGAAAGGGCCAACGTCCTGACTTTC. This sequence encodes CASIAGKGERANVLTF.

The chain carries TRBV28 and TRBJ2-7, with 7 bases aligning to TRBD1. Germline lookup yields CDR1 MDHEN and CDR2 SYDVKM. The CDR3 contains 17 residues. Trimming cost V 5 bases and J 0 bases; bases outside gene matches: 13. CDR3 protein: CASSPPRQGPSSYEQYF. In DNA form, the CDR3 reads TGTGCCAGCAGTCCGCCCCGACAGGGCCCGAGCTCCTACGAGCAGTACTTC.

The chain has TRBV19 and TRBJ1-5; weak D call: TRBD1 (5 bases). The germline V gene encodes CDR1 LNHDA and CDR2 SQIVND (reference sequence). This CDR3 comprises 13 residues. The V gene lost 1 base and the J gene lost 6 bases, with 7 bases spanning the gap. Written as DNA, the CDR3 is TGTGCCAGTAGTATAGGGGGGGGTCAGCCCCAGCATTTT. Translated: CASSIGGGQPQHF.

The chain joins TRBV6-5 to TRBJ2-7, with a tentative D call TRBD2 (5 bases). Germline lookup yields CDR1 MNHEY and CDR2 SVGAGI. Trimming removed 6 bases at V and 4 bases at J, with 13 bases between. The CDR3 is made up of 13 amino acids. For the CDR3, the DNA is TGTGCCAGCAGCCGACCGGAGGTATACGAGCAGTACTTC. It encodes CASSRPEVYEQYF.

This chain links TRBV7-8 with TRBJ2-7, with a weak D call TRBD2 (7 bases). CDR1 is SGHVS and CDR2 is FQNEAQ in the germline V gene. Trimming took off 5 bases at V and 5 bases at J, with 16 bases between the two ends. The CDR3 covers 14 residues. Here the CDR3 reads CASSEAGHRDEQYF. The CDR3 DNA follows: TGTGCCAGCAGCGAAGCGGGACACCGAGACGAGCAGTACTTC. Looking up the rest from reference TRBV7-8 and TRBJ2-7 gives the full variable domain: GAGVSQSPRYKVAKRGQDVALRCDPISGHVSLFWYQQALGQGPEFLTYFQNEAQLDKSGLPSDRFFAERPEGSVSTLKIQRTQQEDSAVYLCASSEAGHRDEQYFGPGTRLTVT.

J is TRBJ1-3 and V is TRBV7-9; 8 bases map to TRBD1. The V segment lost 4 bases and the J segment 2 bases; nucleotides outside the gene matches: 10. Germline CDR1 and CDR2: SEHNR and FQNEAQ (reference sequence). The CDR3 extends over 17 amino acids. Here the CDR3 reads CASSSLPGQGAGNTIYF. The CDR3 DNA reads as TGTGCCAGCAGCTCGTTGCCAGGACAGGGAGCTGGAAACACCATATATTTT.

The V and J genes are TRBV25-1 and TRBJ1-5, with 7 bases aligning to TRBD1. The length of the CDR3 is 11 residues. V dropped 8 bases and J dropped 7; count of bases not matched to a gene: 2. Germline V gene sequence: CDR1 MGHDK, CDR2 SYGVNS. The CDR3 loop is CASYRGQPQHF. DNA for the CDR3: TGTGCCAGCTACAGGGGACAGCCCCAGCATTTT. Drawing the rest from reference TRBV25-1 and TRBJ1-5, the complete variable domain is EADIYQTPRYLVIGTGKKITLECSQTMGHDKMYWYQQDPGMELHLIHYSYGVNSTEKGDLSSESTVSRIRTEHFPLTLESARPSHTSQYLCASYRGQPQHFGDGTRLSIL.

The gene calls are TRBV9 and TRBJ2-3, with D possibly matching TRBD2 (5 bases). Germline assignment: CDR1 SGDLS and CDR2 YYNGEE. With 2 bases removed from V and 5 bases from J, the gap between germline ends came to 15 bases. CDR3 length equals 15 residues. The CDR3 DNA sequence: TGTGCCAGCAGCGTTGCGGTCGGTCGGGGAGATACGCAGTATTTT. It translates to CASSVAVGRGDTQYF.

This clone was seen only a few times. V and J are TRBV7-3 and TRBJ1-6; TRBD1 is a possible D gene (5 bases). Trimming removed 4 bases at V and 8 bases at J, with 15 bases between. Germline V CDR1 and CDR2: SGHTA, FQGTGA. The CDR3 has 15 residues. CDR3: CASSSGIPGDSPLHF. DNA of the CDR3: TGTGCCAGCAGCTCGGGGATCCCGGGGGATTCACCCCTCCACTTT.

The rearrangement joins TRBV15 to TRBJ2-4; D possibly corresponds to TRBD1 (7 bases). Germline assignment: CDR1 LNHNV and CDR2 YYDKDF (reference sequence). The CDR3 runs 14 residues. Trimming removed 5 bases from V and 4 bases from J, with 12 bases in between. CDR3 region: CATSLRDSKNIQYF. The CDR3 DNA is TGTGCCACCAGCCTGCGGGACAGTAAAAACATTCAGTACTTC.

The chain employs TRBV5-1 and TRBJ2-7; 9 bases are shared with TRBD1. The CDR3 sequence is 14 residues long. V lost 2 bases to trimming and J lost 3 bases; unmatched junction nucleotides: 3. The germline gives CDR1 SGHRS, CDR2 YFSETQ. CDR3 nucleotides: TGCGCCAGCAGCTTACAGGGACAGGGCTACGAGCAGTACTTC. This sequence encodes CASSLQGQGYEQYF.

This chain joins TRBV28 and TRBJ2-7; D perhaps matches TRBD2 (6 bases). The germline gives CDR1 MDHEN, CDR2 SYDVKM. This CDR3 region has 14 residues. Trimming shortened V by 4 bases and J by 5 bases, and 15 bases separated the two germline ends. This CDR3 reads CASSSGTPEDEQYF. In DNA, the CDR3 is TGTGCCAGCAGTTCCGGGACTCCCGAGGACGAGCAGTACTTC. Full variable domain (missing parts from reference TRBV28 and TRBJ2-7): DVKVTQSSRYLVKRTGEKVFLECVQDMDHENMFWYRQDPGLGLRLIYFSYDVKMKEKGDIPEGYSVSREKKERFSLILESASTNQTSMYLCASSSGTPEDEQYFGPGTRLTVT.

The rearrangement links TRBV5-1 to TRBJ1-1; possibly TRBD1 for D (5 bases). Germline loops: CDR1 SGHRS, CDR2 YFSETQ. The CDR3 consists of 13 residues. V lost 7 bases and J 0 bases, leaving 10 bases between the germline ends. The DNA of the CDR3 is TGCGCCAGCGCCCAGGGCGTGAACACTGAAGCTTTCTTT. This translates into CASAQGVNTEAFF. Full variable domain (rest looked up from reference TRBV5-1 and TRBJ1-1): KAGVTQTPRYLIKTRGQQVTLSCSPISGHRSVSWYQQTPGQGLQFLFEYFSETQRNKGNFPGRFSGRQFSNSRSEMNVSTLELGDSALYLCASAQGVNTEAFFGQGTRLTVV.

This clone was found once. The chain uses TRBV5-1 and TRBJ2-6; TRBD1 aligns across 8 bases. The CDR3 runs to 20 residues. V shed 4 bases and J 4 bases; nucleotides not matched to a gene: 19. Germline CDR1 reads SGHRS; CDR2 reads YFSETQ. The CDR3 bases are TGCGCCAGCAGCCCTAATATGGACAGGGACCGACGTTCAGGGGCCAACGTCCTGACTTTC. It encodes CASSPNMDRDRRSGANVLTF.

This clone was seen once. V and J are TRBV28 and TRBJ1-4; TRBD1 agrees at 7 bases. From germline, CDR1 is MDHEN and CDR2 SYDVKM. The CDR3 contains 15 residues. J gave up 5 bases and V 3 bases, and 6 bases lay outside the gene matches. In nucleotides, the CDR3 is TGTGCCAGCAGTTTCCGACAGGGACCCAATGAAAAACTGTTTTTT. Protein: CASSFRQGPNEKLFF.

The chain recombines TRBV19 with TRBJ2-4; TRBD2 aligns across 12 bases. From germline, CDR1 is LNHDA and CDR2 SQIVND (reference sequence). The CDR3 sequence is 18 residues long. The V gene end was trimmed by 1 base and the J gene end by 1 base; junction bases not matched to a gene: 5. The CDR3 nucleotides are TGTGCCAGTAGTATAGCGCTAGCGGGAGGGCTGGCCAAAAACATTCAGTACTTC. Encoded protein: CASSIALAGGLAKNIQYF.